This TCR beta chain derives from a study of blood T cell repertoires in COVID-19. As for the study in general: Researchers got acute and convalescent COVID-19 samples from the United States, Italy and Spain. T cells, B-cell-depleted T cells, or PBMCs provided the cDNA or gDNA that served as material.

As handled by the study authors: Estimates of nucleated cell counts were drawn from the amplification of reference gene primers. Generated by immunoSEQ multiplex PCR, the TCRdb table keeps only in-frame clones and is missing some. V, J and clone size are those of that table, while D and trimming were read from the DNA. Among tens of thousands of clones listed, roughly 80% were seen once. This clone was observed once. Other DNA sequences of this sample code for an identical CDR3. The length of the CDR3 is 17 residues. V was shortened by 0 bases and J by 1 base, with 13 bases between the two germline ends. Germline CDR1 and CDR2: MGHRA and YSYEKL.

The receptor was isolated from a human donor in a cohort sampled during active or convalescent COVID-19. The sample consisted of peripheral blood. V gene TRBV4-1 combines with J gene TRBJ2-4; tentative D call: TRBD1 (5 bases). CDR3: CASSQDIRVGAKNIQYF. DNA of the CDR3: TGCGCCAGCAGCCAAGATATCAGGGTCGGTGCCAAAAACATTCAGTACTTC.